This T cell receptor (beta chain) was identified during a study of CD8 T cells in ankylosing spondylitis (dated 2017 in TCRdb). Study-level background: The study profiled T cell receptor beta repertoires in healthy donors and ankylosing spondylitis patients to find disease-linked TCR variants. In total, the full study cohort was made up of roughly 110 healthy donors and 25 ankylosing spondylitis patients. Peripheral blood samples were taken, and synovial fluid was additionally collected from ankylosing spondylitis patients. What the authors observed across the whole study: A CD8+ phenotype was shown by the disease-linked clones, which were found at relatively low frequencies in peripheral blood. Some of the motif variants had been reported before in the synovial fluid and blood of reactive arthritis patients, a finding that suggests common disease-initiation mechanisms. A TCR beta motif made up of several highly homologous amino acid variants appeared to be characteristic of blood from ankylosing spondylitis patients. The disease-linked clones were reported to be significantly enriched in matched synovial fluid samples from ankylosing spondylitis patients.

The run used an Illumina HiSeq 2500. TCR beta libraries were prepared by quantitative 5'-RACE with molecular barcodes. The study's processing was this. To identify disease-linked TCR variants, a new computational method was used, one built on a probabilistic model of VDJ rearrangement. TCRdb reanalyzed the raw reads on its own, using fastp at Q25 for trimming and MiXCR for clone calling, and kept in-frame beta chains. Identical CDR3 proteins give one entry, which carries the most common genes and DNA. For this entry, the V and J calls and clone size follow TCRdb and not the study's own pipeline. Here the sample has hundreds of thousands of distinct CDR3 sequences; around 18% occur a single time. The ten largest clones represent 7.8% of the sample. V is cut by 0 bases and J by 7 bases, and the space between the germline ends is 10 bases. Sequences SGHRS (CDR1) and YFSETQ (CDR2) are obtained from the germline V gene. The CDR3 runs 13 residues from the cysteine to the phenylalanine. Only CDR3 DNA is held: 39 bases, read in frame from base 1.

There are a few counts of this clonotype. What antigen it recognizes has not been identified. Base qualities are not recorded, but no much larger clone differs from it by a single base. The sample taken for sequencing was blood, either unsorted or a sorted T cell fraction (not recorded which). The chain is assembled from TRBV5-1 and TRBJ1-1, with no reliable assignment of the D segment. This receptor was identified in a male donor with ankylosing spondylitis or in good health (not recorded which). The CDR3 amino acid sequence is: CASSLAVSVEAFF. The nucleotide sequence is given as TGCGCCAGCAGCTTGGCCGTCTCGGTTGAAGCTTTCTTT.